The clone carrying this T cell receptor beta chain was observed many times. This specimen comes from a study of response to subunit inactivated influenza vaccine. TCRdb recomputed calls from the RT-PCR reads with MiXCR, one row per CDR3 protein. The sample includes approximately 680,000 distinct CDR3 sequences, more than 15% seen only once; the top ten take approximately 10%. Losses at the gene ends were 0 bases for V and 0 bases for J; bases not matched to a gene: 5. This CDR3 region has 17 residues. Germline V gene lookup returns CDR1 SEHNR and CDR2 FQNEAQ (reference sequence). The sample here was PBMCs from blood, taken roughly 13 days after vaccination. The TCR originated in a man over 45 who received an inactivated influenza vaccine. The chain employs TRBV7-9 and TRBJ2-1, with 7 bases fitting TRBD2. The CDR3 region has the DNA TGTGCCAGCAGCTTAGCCGCTAGCGGAAGCTCCTACAATGAGCAGTTCTTC. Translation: CASSLAASGSSYNEQFF.